The entry below gives a single T cell receptor (beta chain) sequence along with its context. The clone's antigen remains unknown. No qualities accompany the bases; no much larger clone lies one base away. This entry belongs to a study of blood T cell repertoires in COVID-19 (dated by TCRdb to about 2020). Study-wide context: Collaborator samples came from the United States, Italy and Spain and covered acute and convalescent phases of COVID-19. Samples came from the ongoing ImmuneRACE study (first 160 participants) plus 1,254 subjects from 6 global collaborators. Sample metadata almost always included a de-identified subject ID, COVID-19 status, age in years and sex. Deeply sampled blood TCRbeta repertoires from subjects exposed to, actively infected with, or recovered from COVID-19 were included in the dataset. A freely available public database, intended as a resource for researchers studying the immune response to SARS-CoV-2, is where the repertoires were released. Where HLA class I and class II types were available, the types were taken from metadata supplied by the sample provider, not from assay-based typing. The prospective study material was composed of cDNA or gDNA derived from T cells, B-cell-depleted T cells, or PBMCs. The investigation overall reported the following: How much clinical and demographic metadata was included differed by source and by participant, and the metadata was provided uncurated.

TCRbeta CDR3 regions were amplified from genomic DNA by means of the immunoSEQ Assay, a bias-controlled multiplex PCR. In the original analysis: Nucleated cell counts per sample were estimated from amplification of reference gene primers within the assay. Sequence reads were collapsed and filtered to measure the absolute abundance of every unique TCRbeta CDR3 rearrangement. For each sample, productive Simpson clonality was calculated as the square root of Simpson's diversity index across productive rearrangements. In its TCRdb copy, this immuneACCESS table keeps in-frame sequences only and misses some clones. Where compared with another copy, unresolved V genes explain less than half of these, and the others have no known cause. Clone size and the V and J calls come from that table; the DNA yielded D and trimming. The sample profile shows about 54,000 clones; 90% of them were found once. Just under 8.5% of the sample lies in the top ten.

Including cysteine and phenylalanine, the CDR3 has 17 amino acids. The DNA shown is the 51-base CDR3, in frame from base 1. From the germline V gene (reference sequence), CDR1 is SGHNT and CDR2 is YYREEE. Trimming costs V 4 bases and J 0 bases, and their ends lie 14 bases apart. Whole blood was collected in K2EDTA tubes by collaborating institutions according to the institutions' own protocols. For TCRbeta analysis, collaborators shipped samples as frozen whole blood, isolated PBMCs, or DNA extracted from either of those sample types. The specimen sequenced was peripheral blood. The TCR was taken from a woman aged 35 to 49 with active COVID-19. This chain is built from TRBV5-4 and TRBJ2-6; the D gene lacks a confident call. The CDR3 loop reads CASSPVGTRSGANVLTF. The DNA sequence is as follows: TGTGCCAGCAGCCCGGTGGGCACTCGCTCTGGGGCCAACGTCCTGACTTTC.